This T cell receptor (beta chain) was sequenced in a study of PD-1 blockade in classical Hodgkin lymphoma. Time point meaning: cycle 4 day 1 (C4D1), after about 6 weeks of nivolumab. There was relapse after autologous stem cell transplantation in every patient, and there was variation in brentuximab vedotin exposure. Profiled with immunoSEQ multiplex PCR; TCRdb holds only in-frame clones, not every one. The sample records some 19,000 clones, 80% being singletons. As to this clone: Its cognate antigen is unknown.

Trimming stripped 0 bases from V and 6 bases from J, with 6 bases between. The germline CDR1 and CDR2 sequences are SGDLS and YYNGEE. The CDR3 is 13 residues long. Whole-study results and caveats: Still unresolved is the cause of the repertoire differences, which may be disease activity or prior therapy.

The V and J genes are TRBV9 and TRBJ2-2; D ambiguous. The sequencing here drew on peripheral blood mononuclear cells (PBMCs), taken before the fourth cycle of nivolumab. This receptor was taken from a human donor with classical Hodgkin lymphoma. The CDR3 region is CASSVGGAGELFF. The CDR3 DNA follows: TGTGCCAGCAGCGTAGGGGGTGCCGGGGAGCTGTTTTTT.